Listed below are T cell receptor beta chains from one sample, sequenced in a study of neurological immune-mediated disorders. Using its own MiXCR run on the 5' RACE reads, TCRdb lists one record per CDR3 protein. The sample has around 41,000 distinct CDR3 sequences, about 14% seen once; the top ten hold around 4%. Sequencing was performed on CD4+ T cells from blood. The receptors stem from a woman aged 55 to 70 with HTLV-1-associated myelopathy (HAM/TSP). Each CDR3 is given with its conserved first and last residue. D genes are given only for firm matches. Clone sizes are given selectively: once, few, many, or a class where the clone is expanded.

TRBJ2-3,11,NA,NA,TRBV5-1,TGCGCCAGCAGCCTTTCAGATACGCAGTATTTT,CASSLSDTQYF
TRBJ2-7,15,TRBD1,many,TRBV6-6,TGTGCCAGCAGTTACGCACCGGGACAGTCCTACGAGCAGTACTTC,CASSYAPGQSYEQYF
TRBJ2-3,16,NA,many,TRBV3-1,TGTGCCAGCAGCCAAGATATGGCGGGGACAACAGATACGCAGTATTTT,CASSQDMAGTTDTQYF
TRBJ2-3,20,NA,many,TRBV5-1,TGCGCCAGCAGCCTCTACCCATACCCCGGGGGGCCAACTAGCACAGATACGCAGTATTTT,CASSLYPYPGGPTSTDTQYF
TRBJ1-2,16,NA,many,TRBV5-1,TGCGCCAGCAGCCCGGCGGGGATTATTGGGCCCTATGGCTACACCTTC,CASSPAGIIGPYGYTF
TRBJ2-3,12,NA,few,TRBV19,TGTGCCAGTAGTACACCGACAGATACGCAGTATTTT,CASSTPTDTQYF
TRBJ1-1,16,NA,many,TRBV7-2,TGTGCCAGCAGCTTAGGTTGGGGACTCTCGGGCACTGAAGCTTTCTTT,CASSLGWGLSGTEAFF
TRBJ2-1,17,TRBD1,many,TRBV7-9,TGTGCCAGCAGCGCCAAAACCGGGACAGCATCCTACAATGAGCAGTTCTTC,CASSAKTGTASYNEQFF
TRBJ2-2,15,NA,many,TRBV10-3,TGTGCCATCACAGGGACTTCCTCGAGCACCGGGGAGCTGTTTTTT,CAITGTSSSTGELFF
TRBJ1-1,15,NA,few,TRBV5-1,TGCGCCAGCAGCTTGTCACAGACAAGTGGCACTGAAGCTTTCTTT,CASSLSQTSGTEAFF
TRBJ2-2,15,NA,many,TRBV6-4,TGTGCCAGCAGAGCTGGACTTGGGAACACCGGGGAGCTGTTTTTT,CASRAGLGNTGELFF
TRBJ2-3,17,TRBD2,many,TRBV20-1,TGCAGTGCTACCGGCGGGGGGTCCCTTTCTGACACAGATACGCAGTATTTT,CSATGGGSLSDTDTQYF
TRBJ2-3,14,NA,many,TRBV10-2,TGCGCCAGCAGTGTAGTATTTACCACAGATACGCAGTATTTT,CASSVVFTTDTQYF
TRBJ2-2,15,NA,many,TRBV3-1,TGTGCCAGCAGTCCGGGCCTAACCAACACCGGGGAGCTGTTTTTT,CASSPGLTNTGELFF
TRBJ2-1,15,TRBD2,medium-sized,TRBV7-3,TGTGCCAGCAGCTTAGGGACTAGCGATTACAATGAGCAGTTCTTC,CASSLGTSDYNEQFF
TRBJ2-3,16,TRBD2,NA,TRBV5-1,TGCGCCAGCAGCTCCAACCCAGGACTAGCTTTAAATACGCAGTATTTT,CASSSNPGLALNTQYF
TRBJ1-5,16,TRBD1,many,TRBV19,TGTGCCAGCAGACAGAACCCGGGACAGCAAAATCAGCCCCAGCATTTT,CASRQNPGQQNQPQHF
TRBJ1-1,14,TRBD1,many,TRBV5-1,TGCGCCAGCAGCCCTGACAGGGCCGGGGTGAAGTTGATCTTT,CASSPDRAGVKLIF
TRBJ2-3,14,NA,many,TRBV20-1,TGCAGTGCTAGTTTGGCCAGCAGAGTAGATACGCAGTATTTT,CSASLASRVDTQYF
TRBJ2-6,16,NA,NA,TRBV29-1,TGCAGCGTTGACGCGCGTGGGTCGTCTGGGGCCAACGTCCTGACTTTC,CSVDARGSSGANVLTF
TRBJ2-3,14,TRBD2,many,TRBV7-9,TGTGCCAGCAGCTTACGCGGGGGGCCTGATACGCAGTATTTT,CASSLRGGPDTQYF
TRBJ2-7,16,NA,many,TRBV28,TGTGCCAGCAGTTTACGAACGGGGGCCTTCTCCTACGAGCAGTACTTC,CASSLRTGAFSYEQYF
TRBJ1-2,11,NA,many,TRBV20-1,TGCAGTGGGGTGCGGAACTATGGCTACACCTTC,CSGVRNYGYTF
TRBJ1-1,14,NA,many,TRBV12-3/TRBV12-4,TGTGCCAGCAGTTGGGTGGCGATGAACACTGAAGCTTTCTTT,CASSWVAMNTEAFF
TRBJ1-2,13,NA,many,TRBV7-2,TGTGCCAGCAGCTCCCAGGGTACCTATGGCTACACCTTC,CASSSQGTYGYTF
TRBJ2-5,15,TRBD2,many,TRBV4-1,TGCGCCAGCAGCCACCGACTAGCGGAGCAAGAGACCCAGTACTTC,CASSHRLAEQETQYF
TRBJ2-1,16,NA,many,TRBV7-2,TGTGCCAGCAGCTTAATGGGGGCTAGCTCCTACAATGAGCAGTTCTTC,CASSLMGASSYNEQFF
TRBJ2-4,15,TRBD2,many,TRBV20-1,TGCAGTGCTAGACCCCCACTAGCGGGGGCAAACATTCAGTACTTC,CSARPPLAGANIQYF
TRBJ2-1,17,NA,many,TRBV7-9,TGTGCCAGCAGCTTAGCTGAGACGGGGGGCCCCTACAATGAGCAGTTCTTC,CASSLAETGGPYNEQFF
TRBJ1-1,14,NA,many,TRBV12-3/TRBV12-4,TGTGCCAGCAGTTTAGCCGGTAGAAAGGTTGAAGCTTTCTTT,CASSLAGRKVEAFF
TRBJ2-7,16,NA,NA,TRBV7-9,TGTGCCAGCAGCTTATATGGGGCAGGCAGCTCATACGAGAAGTACTTC,CASSLYGAGSSYEKYF
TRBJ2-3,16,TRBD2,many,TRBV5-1,TGCGCCAGCAGCTTGGTTGGGCTAGCGGGGCCAGATACGCAGTATTTT,CASSLVGLAGPDTQYF
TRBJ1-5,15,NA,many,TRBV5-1,TGCGCCAGCAGCGAATACGGTGTTGGCAATCAGCCCCAGCATTTT,CASSEYGVGNQPQHF
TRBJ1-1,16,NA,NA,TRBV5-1,TGCGCCAGCAGCTTGGTCATCCCCGGAGGGAACACTGAAGCTTTCTTT,CASSLVIPGGNTEAFF
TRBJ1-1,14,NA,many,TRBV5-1,TGCGCCAGCAGCTTGGGATCTGGGATTGGTGAAGCTTTCTTT,CASSLGSGIGEAFF
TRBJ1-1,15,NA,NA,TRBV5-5,TGTGCCAGCAGACATGAGACAGTCGCGAACACTGAAGCTTTCTTT,CASRHETVANTEAFF
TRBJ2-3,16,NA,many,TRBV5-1,TGCGCCAGCAGCTTGGTCGGCAGAGGAGATGCAGATACGCAGTATTTT,CASSLVGRGDADTQYF
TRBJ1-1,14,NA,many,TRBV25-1,TGTGCCAGCAGTGTCGGTGGGCTAAACACTGAAGCTTTCTTT,CASSVGGLNTEAFF
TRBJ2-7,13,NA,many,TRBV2,TGTGCCAGCAGTAGGGAGTTAACCAAATTGCAGTACTTC,CASSRELTKLQYF
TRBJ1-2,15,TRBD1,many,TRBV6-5,TGTGCCAGCAGTTCGACAGGGGAACAATCGGATGGCTACACCTTC,CASSSTGEQSDGYTF
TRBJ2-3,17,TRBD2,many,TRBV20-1,TGCAGTGCTAGAGTCCCGGGACTAGCGGGCGTCACAGATACGCAGTATTTT,CSARVPGLAGVTDTQYF
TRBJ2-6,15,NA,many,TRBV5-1,TGCGCCAGCAGCTCCCTGACCTCTGGGGCCAACGTCCTGACTTTC,CASSSLTSGANVLTF
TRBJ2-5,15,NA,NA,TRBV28,TGTGCCAGCAGTTTAGGAGACACTATGAGAGAGACCCAGTACTTC,CASSLGDTMRETQYF
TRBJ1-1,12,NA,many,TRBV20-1,TGCAGCGCCGATAGGGTGGGCACTGAAGCTTTCTTT,CSADRVGTEAFF
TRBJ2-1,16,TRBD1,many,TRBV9,TGTGCCAGCAGCGTCGCCGGGACAGGGGTAATCGATGAGCAGTTCTTC,CASSVAGTGVIDEQFF